A single sample is the source of the 4 T cell receptor beta chains below, sequenced in a study of cytomegalovirus exposure and HLA in healthy donors. The study ran its PCR with 60 Vbeta and 13 Jbeta primers. Produced via immunoSEQ multiplex PCR; TCRdb's table is partial and in-frame only. The sample has around 200,000 clones, just over 75% seen once. Sequencing was performed on PBMCs. The receptors here all came from a woman aged 30 to 39 in good health and CMV-seropositive.

The V gene is TRBV5-8, the J gene TRBJ1-1; perhaps TRBD1 as D (5 bases). Germline V gene sequence: CDR1 SGHTS, CDR2 YDEGEE. The CDR3 consists of 13 residues. Trimming removed 3 bases from V and 1 base from J, with 7 bases in between. Written as DNA, the CDR3 is TGTGCCAGCAGCTGGGACTCGAACACTGAAGCTTTCTTT. This sequence encodes CASSWDSNTEAFF.

The J gene is TRBJ2-2, the V gene TRBV6-4; no reliable D call. The germline V and J ends were trimmed by 4 bases and 7 bases, with 7 bases remaining between them. This CDR3 contains 12 residues. Germline-derived CDR1 and CDR2 are MRHNA and SNTAGT. The CDR3, as DNA: TGTGCCAGCAGTGGAGTGGTCGGGGAGCTGTTTTTT. This codes for CASSGVVGELFF.

The V and J genes are TRBV5-4 and TRBJ2-3; D is uncertain. V gave up 3 bases and J gave up 2 bases, with 4 bases separating them. Germline CDR1 is SGHNT and CDR2 is YYREEE (reference sequence). This CDR3 has 12 residues. CDR3 sequence reads: CASSSITDTQYF. DNA for the CDR3: TGTGCCAGCAGCTCAATCACAGATACGCAGTATTTT.

This rearrangement joins TRBV29-1 to TRBJ1-2, with 9 nucleotides matching TRBD1. Germline V gene sequence: CDR1 SQVTM, CDR2 ANQGSEA. The CDR3 consists of 14 residues. V lost 6 bases, J lost 6 bases, and 11 bases stayed unmatched. The CDR3 DNA reads as TGCAGCGTGACCGGGACAGGGAATTTCGATGGCTACACCTTC. It yields the protein CSVTGTGNFDGYTF.